Included here is one TCR beta chain sequence, with context. Its specificity is not known. Every isolated RNA sample was fully reverse transcribed, so sequencing captured expressed TCRB transcripts. Data came from immunoSEQ multiplex PCR; TCRdb stores just in-frame clones and leaves some out. The table lists over 600,000 clones, 9.5% to 15% of them singletons. V shed 4 bases and J shed 7 bases, with 14 bases lying between them. Germline V CDR1 and CDR2: SGHVS, FQNEAQ. The CDR3 extends over 14 amino acids. The data stem from a study of beta chain features in type 1 diabetes. General study findings and limits: Patients' naive, central memory and regulatory TCRB repertoires appeared more alike than those of healthy donors. In all four CD4+ subsets, TCRB CDR3 length was significantly, moderately reduced in type 1 diabetes. For patients and controls alike, PCR might favor shorter templates to the same degree.

Specimen: naive CD4+ T cells from blood. This TCR derives from a young man with type 1 diabetes. The V call is TRBV7-8, the J call TRBJ1-5; D is undetermined. In DNA, the CDR3 is TGTGCCAGCAGCTCGACCGAATTCGGGCAGCCCCAGCATTTT. It is translated as CASSSTEFGQPQHF.